These T cell receptor beta chains were read from a single sample in a study of T cell repertoires in cytomegalovirus infection. Via MiXCR, TCRdb re-called the reads, giving one row per CDR3 protein. Among some 920,000 distinct CDR3 sequences, around a third were seen once, and the ten largest hold more than 12%. These receptors have no identified antigens. The sequenced sample was cultured CD8+ T cells from PBMCs, obtained from culture after CMV antigen stimulation. These receptors were taken from a human donor in good health (CMV status not recorded). Some clones in this sample may be carry-over from other donors' samples. The CDR3 runs from the conserved cysteine through the conserved F or W. The D gene is left open where the match is weak. Not every row has a clone size; where given, it reads once, few, many or a size class.

>TRBV4-1|TRBJ1-2|.|.
TGCGCCAGCAGCCCGGAAGTGGGGAGCCTCTATGGCTACACCTTC
CASSPEVGSLYGYTF
>TRBV20-1|TRBJ2-3|.|TRBD2
TGCAGTGCTATAGGGTCGGCTAGCGGGGGATTAGATACGCAGTATTTT
CSAIGSASGGLDTQYF
>TRBV29-1|TRBJ1-1|.|.
TGCAGCGTTGAAGATCTGTTAAGGGCTCCAGGGGCCACTATGAACACTGAAGCTTTCTTT
CSVEDLLRAPGATMNTEAFF
>TRBV27|TRBJ1-5|few|TRBD1
TGTGCCAGCAGTCCAGGACAGGTTGGGGAGCCCCAGCATTTT
CASSPGQVGEPQHF
>TRBV12-3/TRBV12-4|TRBJ2-3|few|TRBD2
TGTGCCAGCAGTCCTAGCGGGGCAAGAGATACGCAGTATTTT
CASSPSGARDTQYF
>TRBV12-5|TRBJ2-1|.|.
TGTGCTAGTGGTTTCCACCGGGACAATCCCAGGGGTGAGCAGTTCTTC
CASGFHRDNPRGEQFF
>TRBV6-5|TRBJ1-4|.|.
TGTGCCAGCAGTTCGGGGACGTCCCCTGGCAATGAAAAACTGTTTTTT
CASSSGTSPGNEKLFF
>TRBV27|TRBJ1-1|few|.
TGTGCCAGCAGTTTAACTACAAGGACTGAAGCTTTCTTT
CASSLTTRTEAFF
>TRBV2|TRBJ1-2|.|.
TGTGCCAGGACCGACCAACCTAATTCCTCTAACTATGGCTACACCTTC
CARTDQPNSSNYGYTF
>TRBV4-1|TRBJ2-3|.|TRBD1
TGCGCCAGCAGCCACTTGACAGGGGACAGCACAGATACGCAGTATTTT
CASSHLTGDSTDTQYF
>TRBV2|TRBJ1-2|.|.
TGTGCCAGCAGTGTGGCCACAACTCTCTATGGCTACACCTTC
CASSVATTLYGYTF
>TRBV3-1|TRBJ1-1|.|.
TGTGCCAGCAGCCAAGATACGGCGGAAGCTTTCTTT
CASSQDTAEAFF
>TRBV6-2/TRBV6-3|TRBJ2-1|.|TRBD1
TGTGCCAGCAGTTTAACGGGACAGGGGCATGAGCAGTTCTTC
CASSLTGQGHEQFF
>TRBV15|TRBJ1-1|few|.
TGTGCCACCAGCGATGGAGTACAGAACACTGAAGCTTTCTTT
CATSDGVQNTEAFF
>TRBV6-1|TRBJ1-2|.|TRBD1
TGTGCCAGCAGCACCGACGACAGGGGGGTTTCCTATGGCTACACCTTC
CASSTDDRGVSYGYTF
>TRBV12-3/TRBV12-4|TRBJ2-1|few|TRBD1
TGTGCCAGCAGTACTCCGGGACAGGGGTATGAGAATGAGCAGTTCTTC
CASSTPGQGYENEQFF
>TRBV27|TRBJ2-2|.|.
TGTGCCAGCAGTACCCATTCTACAGGGGAGCTGTTTTTT
CASSTHSTGELFF
>TRBV29-1|TRBJ2-7|once|.
TGCAGCGTTGTTTGGGGAACGTCCTACGAGCAGTACTTC
CSVVWGTSYEQYF
>TRBV7-9|TRBJ2-1|few|TRBD2
TGTGCCAGCAGCTTAGAACGGGGGGAATCCTACAATGAGCAGTTCTTC
CASSLERGESYNEQFF
>TRBV7-6|TRBJ2-1|.|.
TGTGCCAGCAGCTTAGCCCCCTCGGGGAGCTCCTACAATGAGCAGTTCTTC
CASSLAPSGSSYNEQFF
>TRBV2|TRBJ2-6|few|.
TGTGCCAGCAGGCTCTACAGCTCTGGGGCCAACGTCCTGACTTTC
CASRLYSSGANVLTF
>TRBV29-1|TRBJ1-1|few|.
TGCAGCGTTGCCTTCCTCCGGGGGGGTTTGATCAAGAACACTGAAGCTTTCTTT
CSVAFLRGGLIKNTEAFF
>TRBV5-6|TRBJ2-2|.|.
TGTGCCAGCAGCTTCGGCAGTCCCGGGGAGCTGTTTTTT
CASSFGSPGELFF
>TRBV28|TRBJ1-2|.|.
TGTGCCAGCAGTTCCCCGACCCATATTCCAGACTATGGCTACACCTTC
CASSSPTHIPDYGYTF
>TRBV12-3/TRBV12-4|TRBJ1-1|few|TRBD1
TGTGCCAGCACCCCTTCTGGCAGGGGGCTTGAACGGTATAAAGCTTTCTTT
CASTPSGRGLERYKAFF
>TRBV4-2|TRBJ1-6|few|TRBD1
TGTGCCAGCAGCCAAGAACCGGGACAGACAACACCCCTCCACTTT
CASSQEPGQTTPLHF
>TRBV7-8|TRBJ1-5|many|.
TGTGCCAGCAGCTTAGAGGGGGTCAATCAGCCCCAGCATTTT
CASSLEGVNQPQHF
>TRBV6-5|TRBJ1-2|few|.
TGTGCCAGCAGTTTCGACACGCACTATGGCTACACCTTC
CASSFDTHYGYTF
>TRBV4-1|TRBJ1-1|.|TRBD1
TGCGCCAGTGCCGTGACAGGGATCACTGAAGCTTTCTTT
CASAVTGITEAFF
>TRBV19|TRBJ2-7|many|TRBD1
TGTGCCAGTAGTAAATGGGACAGCTCCTACGAGCAGTACTTC
CASSKWDSSYEQYF
>TRBV19|TRBJ1-1|.|TRBD1
TGTGCCAGTAGTACGAGCACAGGGGTGATCCCTGAAGCTTTCTTT
CASSTSTGVIPEAFF
>TRBV4-1|TRBJ2-2|.|.
TGCGCCAGCAGCCCCCTAGCTGGGGGTGGGGAGCTGTTTTTT
CASSPLAGGGELFF
>TRBV28|TRBJ1-1|few|.
TGTGCCAGCAGTTTTAATAGGGTCGACACTGAAGCTTTCTTT
CASSFNRVDTEAFF
>TRBV7-4|TRBJ2-3|.|TRBD1
TGTGCCAGCAGCTTTTTGGGACAGAACACAGATACGCAGTATTTT
CASSFLGQNTDTQYF
>TRBV7-9|TRBJ1-4|few|.
TGTGCCAGTAACAGGGTACTGTTTTTT
CASNRVLFF
>TRBV12-3/TRBV12-4|TRBJ2-3|.|.
TGTGCCAGCAGTTTTAACCCAAGCGCTACCCGGGACACAGATACGCAGTATTTT
CASSFNPSATRDTDTQYF
>TRBV3-1|TRBJ2-6|.|.
TGTGCCAGCAGCCATATAGACTCTGGGGCCAACGTCCTGACTTTC
CASSHIDSGANVLTF
>TRBV6-5|TRBJ2-5|.|TRBD1
TGTGCCAGCAGTTACTCTACTACCGCGGGGACAGGGAGGCTAGAGACCCAGTACTTC
CASSYSTTAGTGRLETQYF
>TRBV7-9|TRBJ2-2|few|TRBD2
TGTGCCAGCAGCCGCACCACTAGCGGGGACACCGGGGAGCTGTTTTTT
CASSRTTSGDTGELFF
>TRBV12-5|TRBJ2-1|few|TRBD2
TGTGCTAGTGGTTGGGGGGGACTAGCGGGGGGGTATGAGCAGTTCTTC
CASGWGGLAGGYEQFF
>TRBV6-1|TRBJ1-5|.|.
TGTGCCAGCAGCGAACAGGGAGTGGGCAATCAGCCCCAGCATTTT
CASSEQGVGNQPQHF
>TRBV19|TRBJ1-5|few|.
TGTGCCACCCAGATTAGGGACGGTAGCAATCAGCCCCAGCATTTT
CATQIRDGSNQPQHF
>TRBV7-2|TRBJ2-3|.|TRBD2
TGTGCCAGCAGCCGAGGGACTAGACCCACAGATACGCAGTATTTT
CASSRGTRPTDTQYF
>TRBV6-5|TRBJ2-2|.|.
TGTGCCAGCAGTTACTCGGCCTTGAACACCGGGGAGCTGTTTTTT
CASSYSALNTGELFF
>TRBV15|TRBJ2-3|.|.
TGTGCCACCAGCAGAGTACCCCGCCCTAGCGAAGGACTGTATTTT
CATSRVPRPSEGLYF
>TRBV29-1|TRBJ2-3|few|.
TGCAGCGTTGAGTTGGCGGGGGCCCGCACAGATACGCAGTATTTT
CSVELAGARTDTQYF
>TRBV27|TRBJ1-5|.|.
TGTGCCAGCAGTTCCCAGGGGACCCATAGCAATCAGCCCCAGCATTTT
CASSSQGTHSNQPQHF
>TRBV6-2/TRBV6-3|TRBJ2-1|.|.
TGTGCCAGCAGTTACTCTAACGTTGAGCAGTTCTTC
CASSYSNVEQFF
>TRBV6-2/TRBV6-3|TRBJ1-2|.|.
TGTGCCAGCAGTTACACTCCAGGGGAGATAAACTATGGCTACACCTTC
CASSYTPGEINYGYTF
>TRBV28|TRBJ1-5|few|.
TGTGCCAGCAGTTACCCAGGGAGCAATCAGCCCCAGCATTTT
CASSYPGSNQPQHF
>TRBV29-1|TRBJ2-1|.|.
TGCAGCGTTGAGGGTAATGCGGGGAGCTCCTACAATGAGCAGTTCTTC
CSVEGNAGSSYNEQFF
>TRBV19|TRBJ1-4|.|.
TGTGCCAGTAGCCGTGATGGTGATGAAAAACTGTTTTTT
CASSRDGDEKLFF